This is a list of T cell receptor beta chains from one sample in a study of T cells in localized non-small cell lung cancer. Libraries were prepared by immunoSEQ multiplex PCR; TCRdb keeps only in-frame clonotypes and omits some of them. This table holds over 5,500 clones, around 41% found once. The sequencing here drew on lung tumor tissue, taken before any cancer treatment. The receptors derive from a woman aged 40-70 years with stage II squamous cell lung carcinoma. CDR3s leave out the opening cysteine and the closing phenylalanine or tryptophan. Fields, in order: V gene, J gene, CDR3 protein.

TRBV19	TRBJ1-3	ASSTSGTGVAGNTIY
TRBV9	TRBJ1-2	ASNLNGGVNT
TRBV28	TRBJ1-2	ASSLTDRSLGGYT
TRBV2	TRBJ2-7	ASSEGPRTYEQY
TRBV14	TRBJ2-1	ASSVNNEQF
TRBV6-8	TRBJ2-2	ASSVTHFTGELF
TRBV19	TRBJ1-1	ASSPRTGVPEAF
TRBV19	TRBJ2-7	ASSKPGTYEQY
TRBV18	TRBJ2-2	ASSPLDRYTGELF
TRBV9	TRBJ2-2	ASRQGESLNTGELF
TRBV25-1	TRBJ2-2	ASSDRRAGELF
TRBV14	TRBJ2-2	ASSQDKTGWSGELF
TRBV19	TRBJ1-3	ASSGRIRNTIY
TRBV6-8	TRBJ1-1	ASSYSSVQPHEAF
TRBV11-3	TRBJ1-4	ASSSNRVATNEKLF
TRBV11-3	TRBJ1-1	ASSFGGIRNTEAF
TRBV6-8	TRBJ2-2	ASSVLAGGTRAGELF
TRBV6-8	TRBJ2-7	ASSDRESRTEQY
TRBV16	TRBJ2-2	ASSLFRLAGTGELF
TRBV25-1	TRBJ2-3	ASSEPGTRGYTQY
TRBV6-8	TRBJ2-2	ASRSTGTGELF
TRBV15	TRBJ2-5	ATSSGAEGWGRETQY
TRBV11-3	TRBJ1-6	ASSFQGAPGSPLH
TRBV29-1	TRBJ1-4	SVGTGGEKLF
TRBV29-1	TRBJ2-1	SVVPLAGSTNEQF
TRBV29-1	TRBJ2-3	SVLDRGRTDTQY
TRBV19	TRBJ2-3	ASCPGTARTDTQY
TRBV29-1	TRBJ2-3	SVEDGGLTQY
TRBV11-3	TRBJ2-1	ASSPGLAGVNEQF